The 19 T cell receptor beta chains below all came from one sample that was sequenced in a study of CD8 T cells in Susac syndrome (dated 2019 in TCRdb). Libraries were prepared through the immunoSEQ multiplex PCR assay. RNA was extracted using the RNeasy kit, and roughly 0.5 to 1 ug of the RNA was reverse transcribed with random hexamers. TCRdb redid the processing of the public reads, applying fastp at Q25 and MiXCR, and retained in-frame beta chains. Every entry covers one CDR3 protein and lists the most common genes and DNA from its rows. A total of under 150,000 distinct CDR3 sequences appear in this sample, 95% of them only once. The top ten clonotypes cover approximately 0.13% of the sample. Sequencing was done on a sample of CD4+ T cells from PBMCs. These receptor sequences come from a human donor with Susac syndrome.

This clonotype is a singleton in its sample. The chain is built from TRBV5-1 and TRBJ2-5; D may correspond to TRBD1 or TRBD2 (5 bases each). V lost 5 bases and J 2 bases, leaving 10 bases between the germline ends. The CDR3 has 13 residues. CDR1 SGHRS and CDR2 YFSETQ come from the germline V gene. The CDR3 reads CASSRDGQETQYF. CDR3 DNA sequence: TGCGCCAGCAGTCGGGACGGACAAGAGACCCAGTACTTC. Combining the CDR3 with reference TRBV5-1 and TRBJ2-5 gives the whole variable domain KAGVTQTPRYLIKTRGQQVTLSCSPISGHRSVSWYQQTPGQGLQFLFEYFSETQRNKGNFPGRFSGRQFSNSRSEMNVSTLELGDSALYLCASSRDGQETQYFGPGTRLLVL.

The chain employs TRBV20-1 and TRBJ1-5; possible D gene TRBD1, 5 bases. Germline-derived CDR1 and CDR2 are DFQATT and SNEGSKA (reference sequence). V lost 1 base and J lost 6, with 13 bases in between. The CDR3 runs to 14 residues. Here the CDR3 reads CSARGLGGVQPQHF. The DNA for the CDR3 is TGCAGTGCTAGAGGCCTCGGGGGTGTTCAGCCCCAGCATTTT.

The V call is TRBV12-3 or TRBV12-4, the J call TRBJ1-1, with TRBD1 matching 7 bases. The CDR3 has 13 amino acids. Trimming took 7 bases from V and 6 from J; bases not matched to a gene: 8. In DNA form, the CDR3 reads TGTGCCAGCACTCTATCCGGGACAGCTGAAGCTTTCTTT. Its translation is CASTLSGTAEAFF.

CDR3 region: CAWEGQGDKYEQYF. The DNA of the CDR3 is TGTGCCTGGGAAGGACAGGGGGATAAGTACGAGCAGTACTTC. The chain links TRBV30 to TRBJ2-7, with 10 nucleotides matching TRBD1. The length of the CDR3 is 14 residues. V gave up 5 bases and J gave up 4 bases; unmatched junction bases: 8. The germline CDR1 and CDR2 sequences are GTSNPN and SVGIG (reference sequence).

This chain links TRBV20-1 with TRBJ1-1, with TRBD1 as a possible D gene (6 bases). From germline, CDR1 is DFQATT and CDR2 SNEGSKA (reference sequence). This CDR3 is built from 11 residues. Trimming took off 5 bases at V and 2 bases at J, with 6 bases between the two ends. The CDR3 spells CSAGTNTEAFF. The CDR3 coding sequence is TGCAGTGCTGGGACAAACACTGAAGCTTTCTTT.

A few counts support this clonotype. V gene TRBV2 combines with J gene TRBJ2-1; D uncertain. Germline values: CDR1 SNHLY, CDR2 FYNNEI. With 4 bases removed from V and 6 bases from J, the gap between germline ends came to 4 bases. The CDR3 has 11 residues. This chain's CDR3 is CASSVANEQFF. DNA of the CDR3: TGTGCCAGCAGTGTTGCCAATGAGCAGTTCTTC.

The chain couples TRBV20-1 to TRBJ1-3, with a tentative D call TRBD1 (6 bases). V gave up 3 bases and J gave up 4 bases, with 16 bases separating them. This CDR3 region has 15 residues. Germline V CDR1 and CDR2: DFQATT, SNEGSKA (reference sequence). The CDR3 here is CSASVGQLGGNTIYF. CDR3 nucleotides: TGCAGTGCTAGTGTCGGACAGTTAGGCGGAAACACCATATATTTT.

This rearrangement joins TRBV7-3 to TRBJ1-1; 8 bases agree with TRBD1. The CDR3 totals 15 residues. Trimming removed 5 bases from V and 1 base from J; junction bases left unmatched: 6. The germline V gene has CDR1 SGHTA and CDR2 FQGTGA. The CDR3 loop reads CASSVTGEKNTEAFF. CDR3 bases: TGTGCCAGCAGCGTGACAGGGGAGAAGAACACTGAAGCTTTCTTT.

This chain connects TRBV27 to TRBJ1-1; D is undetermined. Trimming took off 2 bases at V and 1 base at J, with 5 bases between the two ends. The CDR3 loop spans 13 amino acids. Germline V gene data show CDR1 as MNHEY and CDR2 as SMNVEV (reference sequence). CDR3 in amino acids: CASSLQANTEAFF. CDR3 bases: TGTGCCAGCAGTTTACAGGCGAACACTGAAGCTTTCTTT.

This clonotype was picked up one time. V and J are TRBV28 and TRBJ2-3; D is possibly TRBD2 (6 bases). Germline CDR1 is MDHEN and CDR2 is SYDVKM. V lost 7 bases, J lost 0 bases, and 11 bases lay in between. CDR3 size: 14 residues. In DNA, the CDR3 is TGTGCCAGCACGGGCGGGGCTAGCACAGATACGCAGTATTTT. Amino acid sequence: CASTGGASTDTQYF.

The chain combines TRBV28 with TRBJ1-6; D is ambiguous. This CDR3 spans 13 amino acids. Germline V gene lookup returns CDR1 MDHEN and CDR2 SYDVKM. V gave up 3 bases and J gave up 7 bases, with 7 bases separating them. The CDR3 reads CASSFRKNSPLHF. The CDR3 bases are TGTGCCAGCAGTTTCCGGAAAAATTCACCCCTCCACTTT.

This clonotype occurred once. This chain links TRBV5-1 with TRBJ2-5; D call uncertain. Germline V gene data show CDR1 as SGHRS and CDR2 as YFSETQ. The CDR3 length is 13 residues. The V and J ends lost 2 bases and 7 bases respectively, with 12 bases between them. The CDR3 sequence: CASSLDQSGTQYF. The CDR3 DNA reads TGCGCCAGCAGCTTAGACCAATCCGGGACCCAGTACTTC.

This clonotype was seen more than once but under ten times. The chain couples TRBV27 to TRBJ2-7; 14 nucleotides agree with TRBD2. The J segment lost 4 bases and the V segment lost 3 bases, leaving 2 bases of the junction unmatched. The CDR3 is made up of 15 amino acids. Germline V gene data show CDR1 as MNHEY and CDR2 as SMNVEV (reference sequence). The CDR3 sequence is CASSLGTSGSYEQYF. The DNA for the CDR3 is TGTGCCAGCAGTTTGGGGACTAGCGGGAGTTACGAGCAGTACTTC.

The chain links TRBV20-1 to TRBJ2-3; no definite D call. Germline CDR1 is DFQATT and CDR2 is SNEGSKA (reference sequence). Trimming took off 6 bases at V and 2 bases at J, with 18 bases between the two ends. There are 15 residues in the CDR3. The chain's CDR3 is CSASPGPAVTDTQYF. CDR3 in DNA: TGCAGTGCCTCTCCGGGTCCGGCGGTCACAGATACGCAGTATTTT.

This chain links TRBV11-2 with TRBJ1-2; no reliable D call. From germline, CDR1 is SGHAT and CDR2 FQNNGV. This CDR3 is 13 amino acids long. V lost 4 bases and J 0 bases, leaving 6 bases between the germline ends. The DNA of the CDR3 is TGTGCCAGCAGCTACGATCCTAACTATGGCTACACCTTC. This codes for CASSYDPNYGYTF.

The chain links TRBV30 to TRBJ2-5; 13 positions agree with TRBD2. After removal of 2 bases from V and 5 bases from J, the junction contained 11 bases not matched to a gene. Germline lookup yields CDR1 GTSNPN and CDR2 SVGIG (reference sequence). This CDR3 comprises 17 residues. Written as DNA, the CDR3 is TGTGCCTGGAGTAACTTATGGACTAGCGGGAGTGCCGAGACCCAGTACTTC. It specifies CAWSNLWTSGSAETQYF.

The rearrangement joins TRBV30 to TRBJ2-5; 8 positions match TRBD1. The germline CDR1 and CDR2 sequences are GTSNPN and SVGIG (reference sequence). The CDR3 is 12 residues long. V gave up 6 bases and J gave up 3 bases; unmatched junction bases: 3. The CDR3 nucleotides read TGTGCCTGTACACAGGGGGAAGAGACCCAGTACTTC. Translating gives CACTQGEETQYF.

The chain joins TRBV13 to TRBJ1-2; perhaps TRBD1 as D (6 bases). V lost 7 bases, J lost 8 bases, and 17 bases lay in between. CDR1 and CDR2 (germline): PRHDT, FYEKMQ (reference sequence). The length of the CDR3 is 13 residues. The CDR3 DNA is TGTGCCAGCACCGACCGGGGGGCGCGCGGCTACACCTTC. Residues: CASTDRGARGYTF.

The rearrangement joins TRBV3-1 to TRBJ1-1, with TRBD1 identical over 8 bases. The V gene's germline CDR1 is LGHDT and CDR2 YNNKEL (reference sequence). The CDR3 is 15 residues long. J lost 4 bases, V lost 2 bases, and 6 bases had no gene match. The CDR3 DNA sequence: TGTGCCAGCAGCCAACCGAGACAGGGGAGCACTGAAGCTTTCTTT. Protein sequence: CASSQPRQGSTEAFF.